The present entry profiles one TCR beta chain with its context. Which antigen it targets is not known. No quality values exist for individual bases; no much larger clone is one base distant. At diagnosis, peripheral blood, uninvolved tumor-adjacent lung and tumor were collected and were preserved as a mix of fresh-frozen and FFPE material. For TCR repertoire profiling, the blood samples were analyzed as peripheral blood mononuclear cells. TCR beta CDR3 regions were sequenced from DNA using the immunoSEQ Assay. The authors' pipeline ran thus. T cell density was computed as TCR beta template counts normalized to usable DNA estimated by amplifying housekeeping genes. Richness was estimated with the preseqR package, extrapolating to 400,000 templates for PBMC samples and 120,000 templates for tissue samples. Clonality was calculated as one minus Pielou's evenness. Tissue-enriched TCRs were identified through differential abundance testing performed on productive amino-acid clonotypes, with a minimum total count of 5 and an alpha of 0.1. The Jaccard Index and the Morisita Overlap Index were used to measure repertoire overlap between compartments. GLIPH clustered TCR beta CDR3s with public tetramer-defined viral CDR3s; viral motifs required at least three viral sequences plus V-gene enrichment. TCRdb carries this immuneACCESS record with in-frame sequences only. Its versions omit some clonotypes, under half of them owing to an unresolved V gene in the studies checked, with the rest unexplained. V, J and clone size derive from that table, while D and trimming were established from the DNA sequence. The sample table records some 66,000 clones; almost 85% of these occur just once. The biggest ten clones account for roughly 13% of the sample.

The data originate from a study of T cells in localized non-small cell lung cancer (dated by TCRdb to about 2020). Study-level background: Comparing tumors with uninvolved tumor-adjacent lungs, the study looked at the T cell repertoires of 236 patients with early-stage NSCLC. The cohort comprised 236 treatment-naïve NSCLC patients with resected, localized lung tumors. Of the NSCLC patients, 129 were male and about a hundred were female, and the mean age was approximately 66 years. Broader findings and caveats from the paper: Since the design was exploratory, TCR variables were selected using unadjusted p-values with no false-discovery rate correction. Of the top 100 tumor clones, a median of 57 were detected in paired uninvolved adjacent lung; roughly 29 were also among that lung's top 100. Longer overall survival was associated with higher blood T cell density, whereas shorter survival was associated with higher adjacent-lung clonality. Uninvolved tumor-adjacent lung showed the highest T cell clonality, higher than tumor, which suggests more focused antigenic responses in the adjacent lung. Because multi-region tumor sequencing was not done, intratumor heterogeneity could not be ruled out.

The germline V gene gives CDR1 as MNHNS and CDR2 as SASEGT. V and J lose 7 bases and 7 bases, and a span of 20 bases separates them. The CDR3 starts with the cysteine, ends with the phenylalanine, and has 14 residues. CDR3 DNA is the only sequence kept; it has 42 bases, read in frame from the first base. The chain is made from TRBV6-1 and TRBJ2-7; D gene: possibly TRBD1, on 6 matching bases. The sequence was obtained from a female donor older than 55 with stage I lung adenocarcinoma. Source: peripheral blood, taken before any cancer treatment. The CDR3 has the sequence CASITRGPDREQYF. The nucleotide sequence is TGTGCCAGCATTACCCGAGGACCAGACAGGGAGCAGTACTTC.